The 26 T cell receptor beta chains given below trace back to one sample, sequenced in a study of cytomegalovirus exposure and HLA in healthy donors. Both 60 Vbeta primers and 13 Jbeta primers went into the PCR. This table comes from immunoSEQ multiplex PCR, and its TCRdb copy is limited to in-frame clones, with some not included. The sample holds roughly 93,000 clones, about four fifths seen once. Source material: PBMCs. These receptors were obtained from a man between 18 and 35 years old in good health and CMV-seropositive.

The chain carries TRBV5-1 and TRBJ2-7, with 9 positions matching TRBD2. The CDR3 spans 19 residues. Germline V gives CDR1 SGHRS, CDR2 YFSETQ. V dropped 0 bases and J dropped 0; count of bases not matched to a gene: 13. CDR3 residues: CASSLEQGTSGFSSYEQYF. The CDR3 nucleotides are TGCGCCAGCAGCTTGGAACAGGGAACTAGCGGGTTTAGCTCCTACGAGCAGTACTTC.

V is TRBV5-6 and J is TRBJ2-3; 7 bases line up with TRBD1. The CDR3 sequence is 14 residues long. Germline V gene lookup returns CDR1 SGHDT and CDR2 YYEEEE. The ends lost 2 bases at V and 8 bases at J; junction bases unmatched: 8. The CDR3 loop reads CASSFGTVVSTQYF. CDR3 coding DNA: TGTGCCAGCAGCTTCGGGACAGTAGTTTCTACGCAGTATTTT.

The chain uses TRBV19 and TRBJ2-3; D remains ambiguous. Between the trimmed V and J ends, which lost 6 bases and 2 bases, there was a span of 6 bases. The CDR3 runs to 12 residues. Germline V gene sequence: CDR1 LNHDA, CDR2 SQIVND (reference sequence). The CDR3, as DNA: TGTGCCAGTAGCTGGGCCACAGATACGCAGTATTTT. It encodes CASSWATDTQYF.

V gene TRBV5-1 combines with J gene TRBJ2-1; TRBD1 might be the D (6 bases). The CDR3 is 14 amino acids. In germline, CDR1 is SGHRS, CDR2 YFSETQ. V shed 5 bases and J shed 3 bases, with 12 bases lying between them. CDR3 loop: CASSYETGYNEQFF. For the CDR3, the DNA is TGCGCCAGCAGTTACGAGACAGGCTACAATGAGCAGTTCTTC. Variable domain in full (rest from reference TRBV5-1 and TRBJ2-1): KAGVTQTPRYLIKTRGQQVTLSCSPISGHRSVSWYQQTPGQGLQFLFEYFSETQRNKGNFPGRFSGRQFSNSRSEMNVSTLELGDSALYLCASSYETGYNEQFFGPGTRLTVL.

This clone has a handful of counts. V is TRBV10-3 and J is TRBJ2-5; maybe TRBD1 (6 bases). Germline CDR1 ENHRY, CDR2 SYGVKD. This CDR3 has 12 amino acids. The germline V and J ends were trimmed by 6 bases and 7 bases, with 12 bases remaining between them. The CDR3 is CAISTGPGTQYF. The CDR3 coding sequence is TGTGCCATCAGCACAGGGCCTGGGACCCAGTACTTC.

The V gene is TRBV18, the J gene TRBJ1-6; D is ambiguous. The germline gives CDR1 KGHSH, CDR2 LQKENI. The V end was cut by 6 bases, the J end by 5 bases, with 8 bases between. The CDR3 extends over 13 amino acids. In nucleotides, the CDR3 is TGTGCCAGCTCCCGGGAAGATAATTCACCCCTCCACTTT. Its protein product is CASSREDNSPLHF.

This chain uses TRBV5-1 with TRBJ1-4; 9 bases line up with TRBD1. This CDR3 is built from 15 residues. The trim removed 0 bases at V and 8 bases at J, leaving 5 bases unmatched. Germline lookup yields CDR1 SGHRS and CDR2 YFSETQ. CDR3 in amino acids: CASSLDGQGREKLFF. The CDR3 DNA follows: TGCGCCAGCAGCTTGGATGGACAGGGGCGGGAAAAACTGTTTTTT. The complete variable domain, with remaining parts taken from reference TRBV5-1 and TRBJ1-4, reads KAGVTQTPRYLIKTRGQQVTLSCSPISGHRSVSWYQQTPGQGLQFLFEYFSETQRNKGNFPGRFSGRQFSNSRSEMNVSTLELGDSALYLCASSLDGQGREKLFFGSGTQLSVL.

This chain links TRBV5-1 with TRBJ1-1, with D uncertain. Deletions cut 4 bases from V and 2 bases from J, with 12 bases between. Looked up from germline, CDR1 is SGHRS and CDR2 is YFSETQ. The CDR3 runs to 14 residues. CDR3 amino acids: CASSRGRGNTEAFF. The CDR3, as DNA: TGCGCCAGCAGCCGTGGGCGGGGAAACACTGAAGCTTTCTTT.

The chain employs TRBV28 and TRBJ2-3, with no clear D. The CDR3 is 15 amino acids. CDR1 MDHEN and CDR2 SYDVKM come from the germline V gene. V shed 4 bases and J shed 0 bases, with 11 bases lying between them. The CDR3 bases are TGTGCCAGCAGTTCCCTCGACGGGAGCACAGATACGCAGTATTTT. As protein: CASSSLDGSTDTQYF.

This clone was observed a few times. J is TRBJ2-7 and V is TRBV25-1, with TRBD1 as a possible D gene (6 bases). V was shortened by 5 bases and J by 7 bases, with 15 bases between the two germline ends. The CDR3 covers 13 residues. Looked up from germline, CDR1 is MGHDK and CDR2 is SYGVNS. The CDR3 reads CASSLQGSREQYF. For the CDR3, the DNA is TGTGCCAGCAGTCTGCAGGGGAGTAGGGAGCAGTACTTC.

V is TRBV6-5 and J is TRBJ2-3, with 10 bases fitting TRBD2. Trimming took 6 bases from V and 3 from J; bases not matched to a gene: 6. Germline V gene lookup returns CDR1 MNHEY and CDR2 SVGAGI. The CDR3 is made up of 15 amino acids. In DNA form, the CDR3 reads TGTGCCAGCAGCATCTCTAGCGGGGGAACAGATACGCAGTATTTT. Translation: CASSISSGGTDTQYF.

The V call is TRBV5-6, the J call TRBJ1-1; maybe TRBD1 (5 bases). The CDR3 runs to 16 residues. The germline V gene has CDR1 SGHDT and CDR2 YYEEEE. The V end lost 3 bases, the J end lost 5 bases, and 20 bases lay between the germline ends. The CDR3 DNA reads TGTGCCAGCAGCTGGGACGGATCTATGGCGGGGACTGAAGCTTTCTTT. Amino acids: CASSWDGSMAGTEAFF.

V is TRBV5-1 and J is TRBJ2-2, with 9 bases identical to TRBD1. The CDR3 extends over 15 amino acids. V shed 5 bases, J shed 3 bases, and the junction held 5 bases outside the gene matches. The V gene's germline CDR1 is SGHRS and CDR2 YFSETQ. CDR3 region: CASSRTGDDTGELFF. CDR3 DNA sequence: TGCGCCAGCAGTAGGACAGGGGATGACACCGGGGAGCTGTTTTTT.

The V call is TRBV29-1, the J call TRBJ1-5; 9 bases map to TRBD1. CDR1 and CDR2 (germline): SQVTM, ANQGSEA. The ends lost 7 bases at V and 10 bases at J; junction bases unmatched: 11. The CDR3 contains 13 residues. The CDR3 here is CSASPGQGYPQHF. The CDR3, as DNA: TGCAGCGCAAGCCCGGGACAGGGTTACCCCCAGCATTTT.

CDR3 residues: CASGTGRDGYTF. The CDR3 nucleotides are TGTGCCAGCGGGACAGGGCGCGATGGCTACACCTTC. The chain uses TRBV6-1 and TRBJ1-2; 9 bases map to TRBD1. CDR3 length: 12 amino acids. Germline CDR1 reads MNHNS; CDR2 reads SASEGT. V was pared by 8 bases and J by 6 bases, with 4 bases of the junction left unmatched.

CDR3 sequence: CASSPRYQETQYF. In DNA form, the CDR3 reads TGTGCCAGCAGCCCTAGGTACCAAGAGACCCAGTACTTC. This sequence joins TRBV6-6 and TRBJ2-5; no reliable D call. V shed 6 bases and J shed 0 bases, with 8 bases lying between them. This CDR3 region has 13 residues. Germline-derived CDR1 and CDR2 are MNHNY and SVGAGI (reference sequence).

This clone appeared a few times. The chain has TRBV6-4 and TRBJ2-3; 8 bases are shared with TRBD2. This CDR3 contains 14 residues. Germline CDR1 reads MRHNA; CDR2 reads SNTAGT. V dropped 2 bases and J dropped 2; count of bases not matched to a gene: 0. The CDR3 nucleotides are TGTGCCAGCAGTGACGGACTAGCCACAGATACGCAGTATTTT. Protein: CASSDGLATDTQYF.

This chain joins TRBV4-1 and TRBJ2-5; D gene unclear. Trimming pared 4 bases from V and 2 bases from J, leaving 14 bases between. The germline gives CDR1 MGHRA, CDR2 YSYEKL. The CDR3 extends over 15 amino acids. CDR3 DNA sequence: TGCGCCAGCAGCCGATTGGGCCTATATCAAGAGACCCAGTACTTC. Translating gives CASSRLGLYQETQYF.

This rearrangement joins TRBV14 to TRBJ2-1, with D possibly matching TRBD2 (6 bases). CDR1 is SGHDN and CDR2 is FVKESK in the germline V gene. V was trimmed by 1 base and J by 14 bases, leaving 15 bases between them. This CDR3 contains 13 residues. The CDR3 bases are TGTGCCAGCAGCCAAGGGTTCCAGGGCGGGGAGTTCTTC. Translating it yields CASSQGFQGGEFF.

The chain carries TRBV7-8 and TRBJ1-1, with D possibly TRBD1 on 5 matching bases. V was clipped by 3 bases and J by 1 base, with 12 bases between them. In germline, CDR1 is SGHVS, CDR2 FQNEAQ. The CDR3 is made up of 15 amino acids. The CDR3 sequence: CASSLPGLRNTEAFF. The CDR3 nucleotides read TGTGCCAGCAGCTTGCCAGGGCTAAGGAACACTGAAGCTTTCTTT.

The chain is built from TRBV5-1 and TRBJ2-1; D perhaps matches TRBD1 (6 bases). From germline, CDR1 is SGHRS and CDR2 YFSETQ. Trimming stripped 0 bases from V and 9 bases from J, with 13 bases between. This CDR3 has 14 amino acids. CDR3 nucleotide sequence: TGCGCCAGCAGCTTGGGACAGGACGGGTCTGAGCAGTTCTTC. Translated: CASSLGQDGSEQFF.

The V gene is TRBV18, the J gene TRBJ1-2; 7 positions match TRBD1. Germline V gene data show CDR1 as KGHSH and CDR2 as LQKENI. The CDR3 is made up of 15 amino acids. V was clipped by 2 bases and J by 6 bases; unmatched bases: 9. The CDR3 here is CASSPLRQGEDGYTF. In nucleotides, the CDR3 is TGTGCCAGCTCACCATTACGGCAGGGGGAGGATGGCTACACCTTC.

A few counts support this clone. The chain carries TRBV6-1 and TRBJ1-2; 7 bases are a match to TRBD1. With 0 bases clipped from V and 7 bases from J, the junction kept 8 bases outside the gene matches. Germline CDR1 MNHNS, CDR2 SASEGT. The CDR3 runs to 15 residues. In nucleotides, the CDR3 is TGTGCCAGCAGTGAAGCGGTGGAGGGGGCGGCTGGCTACACCTTC. Its protein is CASSEAVEGAAGYTF.

This chain uses TRBV7-9 with TRBJ2-2, with a tentative D call TRBD1 (6 bases). Germline assignment: CDR1 SEHNR and CDR2 FQNEAQ (reference sequence). Trimming cost V 4 bases and J 6 bases, with 9 bases left between them. The CDR3 extends over 13 amino acids. The CDR3 DNA reads as TGTGCCAGCAGCTCAGAGGGGGCCGGGGAGCTGTTTTTT. Residues: CASSSEGAGELFF.

The genes are TRBV28 and TRBJ1-6, with 7 bases that match TRBD1. The CDR3 consists of 14 residues. Germline values: CDR1 MDHEN, CDR2 SYDVKM. V lost 1 base to trimming and J lost 7 bases; unmatched junction nucleotides: 1. Here the CDR3 DNA reads TGTGCCAGCAGTTTATTCAGGGGGAATTCACCCCTCCACTTT. Translated, it gives CASSLFRGNSPLHF.

This clone was picked up a small number of times. The chain couples TRBV5-5 to TRBJ2-3; 9 bases agree with TRBD1. The ends lost 4 bases at V and 6 bases at J; junction bases unmatched: 12. CDR1 and CDR2 (germline): SGHKS, YYEKEE (reference sequence). The CDR3 totals 16 residues. CDR3 DNA: TGTGCCAGCAGCCTCATTGGACAGGGGTTCGGTGATACGCAGTATTTT. Translation gives CASSLIGQGFGDTQYF.